The clone carrying this T cell receptor (beta chain) was seen a handful of times. This entry belongs to a study of T cells after yellow fever vaccination. From the 5' RACE reads, TCRdb called clonotypes with MiXCR, one entry per CDR3 protein. The data contain a few hundred thousand distinct CDR3 sequences, approximately 18% of them singletons. The clonotype comes from a man aged 18 to 29 who received the YFV17D yellow fever vaccine. Sequenced material: PBMCs, taken before the yellow fever booster vaccination.

The CDR3, as DNA: TGTGCCAGCAGCCAAAATGGTCAGCCCCAGCATTTT. Its translation: CASSQNGQPQHF. The chain joins TRBV12-3 or TRBV12-4 to TRBJ1-5; no definite D call. Trimming removed 6 bases at V and 6 bases at J, with 9 bases between. CDR3 length equals 12 residues.